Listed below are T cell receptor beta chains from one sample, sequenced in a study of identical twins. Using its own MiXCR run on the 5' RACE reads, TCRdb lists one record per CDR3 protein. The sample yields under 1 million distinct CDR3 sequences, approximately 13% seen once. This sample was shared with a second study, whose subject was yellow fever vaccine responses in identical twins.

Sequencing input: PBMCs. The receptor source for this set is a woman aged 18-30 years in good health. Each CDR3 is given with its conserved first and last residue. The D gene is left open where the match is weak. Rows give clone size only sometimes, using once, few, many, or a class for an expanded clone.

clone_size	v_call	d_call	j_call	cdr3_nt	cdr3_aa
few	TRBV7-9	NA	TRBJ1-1	TGTGCCAGCAGCTCCCGGGCAGGGGCAGACACTGAAGCTTTCTTT	CASSSRAGADTEAFF
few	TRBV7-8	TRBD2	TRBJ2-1	TGTGCCAGCAGCTTACTAGCGGGAGCCAACAATGAGCAGTTCTTC	CASSLLAGANNEQFF
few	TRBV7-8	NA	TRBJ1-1	TGTGCCAGCAACCAACCGCAGGGTGGAGGCACTGAAGCTTTCTTT	CASNQPQGGGTEAFF
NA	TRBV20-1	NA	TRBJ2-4	TGCAGTGCTAGGGTGGGACTGAGGAGGGGGATAGCCAAAAACATTCAGTACTTC	CSARVGLRRGIAKNIQYF
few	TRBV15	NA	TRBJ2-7	TGTGCCACCAGCAAAAGGCAGGGCTCCTACGAGCAGTACTTC	CATSKRQGSYEQYF
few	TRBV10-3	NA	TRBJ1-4	TGTGCCATCAGTCCATCCATTGGAACTAATGAAAAACTGTTTTTT	CAISPSIGTNEKLFF
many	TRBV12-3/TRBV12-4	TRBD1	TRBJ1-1	TGTGCCAGCAGTAACTCGGACAGGGTTGCTTTCTTT	CASSNSDRVAFF
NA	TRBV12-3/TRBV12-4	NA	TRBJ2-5	TGTGCCAGCAGTTTTGGGTACAGCCTCGGAGAGACCCAGTACTTC	CASSFGYSLGETQYF
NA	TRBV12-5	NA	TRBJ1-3	TGTGCTAGTGGTTTTTCCTCCCTTCCAAACACCATATATTTT	CASGFSSLPNTIYF
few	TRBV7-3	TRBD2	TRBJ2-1	TGTGCCAGCAGCTTAAGTCGGGACGGGGGGGCGAACAATGAGCAGTTCTTC	CASSLSRDGGANNEQFF
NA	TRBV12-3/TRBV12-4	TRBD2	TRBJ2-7	TGTGCCAGCAGTTTTAGGACTAGCGGGATTAGCTCCTACGAGCAGTACTTC	CASSFRTSGISSYEQYF
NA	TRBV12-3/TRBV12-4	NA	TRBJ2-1	TGTGCCAGCGACAGGTCTAAGGGTTGGGGAAATGAGCAGTTCTTC	CASDRSKGWGNEQFF
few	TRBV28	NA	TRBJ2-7	TGTGCCAGCAGTTTCCCAGGTCCCCCTTACGAGCAGTACTTC	CASSFPGPPYEQYF
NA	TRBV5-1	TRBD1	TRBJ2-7	TGCGCCAGTACCGGGACAGGGGGCCGGGAGCAGTACTTC	CASTGTGGREQYF
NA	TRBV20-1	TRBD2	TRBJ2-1	TGCAGTGCTTCCCTAGCGGGAGTTATGAATGAGCAGTTCTTC	CSASLAGVMNEQFF
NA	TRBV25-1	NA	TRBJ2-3	TGTGCCAGCAGTCAGCGTCCCGGCTGGGGCCCAGATACGCAGTATTTT	CASSQRPGWGPDTQYF
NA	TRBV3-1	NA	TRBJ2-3	TGTGCCAGCAGCCAAGCGGGATGGGCTGGGCCCACAGATACGCAGTATTTT	CASSQAGWAGPTDTQYF
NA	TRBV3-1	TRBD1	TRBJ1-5	TGTGCCAGCAGCTACGGGACAGGGAGAAATCAGCCCCAGCATTTT	CASSYGTGRNQPQHF
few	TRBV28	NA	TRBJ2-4	TGTGCCAGCAGGGGGGGAGCCAAAAACATTCAGTACTTC	CASRGGAKNIQYF
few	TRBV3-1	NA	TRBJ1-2	TGTGCCAGCAGCCCAGCCGATGGTAACCCCCGGGTCTATGGCTACACCTTC	CASSPADGNPRVYGYTF
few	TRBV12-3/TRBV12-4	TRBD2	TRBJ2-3	TGTGCCAGCTGTTTACGCGGGGGACGGCTAGCGGGAGCAGATACGCAGTATTTT	CASCLRGGRLAGADTQYF
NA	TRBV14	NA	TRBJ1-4	TGTGCCAGCAGCCAAGACCTCACAAGCCCCGCTGGAAAACTGTTTTTT	CASSQDLTSPAGKLFF
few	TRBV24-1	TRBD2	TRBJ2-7	TGTGCCACCAGTGATTATAAGGGACTAGCGATTCCAACCTACGAGCAGTACTTC	CATSDYKGLAIPTYEQYF
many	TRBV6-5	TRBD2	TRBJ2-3	TGTGCCAGCAGTTACTCGGGTCGGGGGGGCACAGATACGCAGTATTTT	CASSYSGRGGTDTQYF
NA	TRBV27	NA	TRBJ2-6	TGTGCCAGCAGTTTATCCAGAACTGGGGCCAACGTCCTGACTTTC	CASSLSRTGANVLTF
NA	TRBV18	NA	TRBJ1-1	TGTGCCAGCTCATCCGGGTCTCACCCGGGGTTGAACACTGAAGCTTTCTTT	CASSSGSHPGLNTEAFF
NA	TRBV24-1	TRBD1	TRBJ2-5	TGTGCCACCAGTGATTTGGACAGGGGGGGTCAGGAGACCCAGTACTTC	CATSDLDRGGQETQYF
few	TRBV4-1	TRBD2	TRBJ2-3	TGCGCCAGCAGCCATGCTCTAGCGGGGGGGGAATATTTT	CASSHALAGGEYF
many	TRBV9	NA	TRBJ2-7	TGTGCCAGCAGCGGCTCATCTGGGTACGAGCAGTACTTC	CASSGSSGYEQYF
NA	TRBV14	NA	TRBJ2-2	TGTTCCAGCAGCCGGTTGAACACCGGGGAGCTGTTTTTT	CSSSRLNTGELFF
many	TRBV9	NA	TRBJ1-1	TGTGCCAGCAGCGTTGGTACGGCGAACACTGAAGCTTTCTTT	CASSVGTANTEAFF
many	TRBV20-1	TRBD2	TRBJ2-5	TGCAGTGCTAGATCGGGCGGGAGGGAAGAGACCCAGTACTTC	CSARSGGREETQYF
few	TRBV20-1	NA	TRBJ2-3	TGCAGTGCTAGAGGTCCTAGCTCCCATAGCACAGATACGCAGTATTTT	CSARGPSSHSTDTQYF
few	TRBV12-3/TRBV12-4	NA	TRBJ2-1	TGTGCCAGCAGTTTTTTCGAGGGACGGTACAATGAGCAGTTCTTC	CASSFFEGRYNEQFF
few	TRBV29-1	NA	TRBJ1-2	TGCAGCGTAGACGAAATGGACAGAGACCATGGCTACACCTTC	CSVDEMDRDHGYTF
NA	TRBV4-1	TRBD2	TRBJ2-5	TGCGCCAGCAGCCGCGTCCCGACTAGCGGGGGGGTGAAGACCCAGTACTTC	CASSRVPTSGGVKTQYF
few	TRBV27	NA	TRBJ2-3	TGTGCCAGCAGTTCGGACAGTAGGGTCACAGATACGCAGTATTTT	CASSSDSRVTDTQYF
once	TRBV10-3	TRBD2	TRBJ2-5	TGTGCCATACAAAGGACTAGCGGCAGGGAGACCCAGTACTTC	CAIQRTSGRETQYF
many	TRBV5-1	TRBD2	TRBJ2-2	TGCGCCAGCAGCTTGTCGGCTAGCGGGGCCGGGGAGCTGTTTTTT	CASSLSASGAGELFF
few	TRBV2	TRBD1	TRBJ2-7	TGTGCCAGCAGCCAAAGCAACAGGGGATGGTACTTC	CASSQSNRGWYF
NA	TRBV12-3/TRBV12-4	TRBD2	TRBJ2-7	TGTGCCAGCAGTCCCGGGACTAGCGGGATTAGGGGCTACGAGCAGTACTTC	CASSPGTSGIRGYEQYF
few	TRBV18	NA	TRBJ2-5	TGTGCCAGCTCACCAGGACCTTGGGTCGTATCGGAGACCCAGTACTTC	CASSPGPWVVSETQYF
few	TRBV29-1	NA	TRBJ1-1	TGCAGCGTTGCTCCAGGCCTCTTACCGAACACTGAAGCTTTCTTT	CSVAPGLLPNTEAFF
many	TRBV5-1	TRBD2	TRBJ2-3	TGCGCCAGCAGCTTCACTAGCGGAGGGGGAACAGATACGCAGTATTTT	CASSFTSGGGTDTQYF
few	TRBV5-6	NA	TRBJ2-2	TGTGCCAGCAGTCGGCAGAATCTTAACACCGGGGAGCTGTTTTTT	CASSRQNLNTGELFF
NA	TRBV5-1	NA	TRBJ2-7	TGCGCCAGCAGCCCCGGACAGAGCGACGAGCAGTACTTC	CASSPGQSDEQYF
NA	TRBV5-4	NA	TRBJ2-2	TGTGCCAGCAGCTTGGCCTATCCAAACGGGGCCGGGGAGCTGTTTTTT	CASSLAYPNGAGELFF
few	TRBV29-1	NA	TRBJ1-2	TGCAGCGCGGGGGACGATCGTGGCTACACCTTC	CSAGDDRGYTF
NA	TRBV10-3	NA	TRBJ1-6	TGTGCCATCAGTGAGAGTAATTCACCCCTCCACTTT	CAISESNSPLHF
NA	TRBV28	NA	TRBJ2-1	TGTGCCAGCAGTTCCCTTATGCGGGGCAACAATGAGCAGTTCTTC	CASSSLMRGNNEQFF
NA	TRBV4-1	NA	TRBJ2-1	TGCGCCAGCAGCCCAATGACTGGTGGGTACAATGAGCAGTTCTTC	CASSPMTGGYNEQFF
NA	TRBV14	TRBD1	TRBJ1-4	TGTGCCAGCAGCCAAACAGGGGTCCCCTACGGTAATGAAAAACTGTTTTTT	CASSQTGVPYGNEKLFF
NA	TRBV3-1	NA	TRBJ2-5	TGTGCCAGCAGCCAATCCAGCGGCGGGGAGACCCAGTACTTC	CASSQSSGGETQYF